These T cell receptor beta chains were read from a single sample in a study of control samples from healthy donors and cancer patients. The method was immunoSEQ multiplex PCR; TCRdb's version includes in-frame clones alone and lacks a portion of them. The sample contains fewer than 60,000 clones, over 75% of which appear only once. The sample consisted of PBMCs. Every receptor here comes from a woman aged 60-75 years with lung cancer. Each CDR3 is given with its conserved first and last residue. Fields, in order: CDR3 length, clone size, J gene, D gene, V gene, CDR3 DNA, CDR3 protein. The D gene is left open where the match is weak. The listing skips clone size in some rows; elsewhere it reads once, few, many or a size class.

length: 18
size: -
J: TRBJ2-5
D: TRBD2
V: TRBV15
DNA: TGTGCCACCAGCAGAGATCGATCTGGGGCGGGAGTTAGGGAGACCCAGTACTTC
CDR3: CATSRDRSGAGVRETQYF

length: 14
size: -
J: TRBJ1-1
D: -
V: TRBV3-1/TRBV3-2
DNA: TGTGCCAGCAGCCAGTGGGACGGGAACACTGAAGCTTTCTTT
CDR3: CASSQWDGNTEAFF

length: 15
size: -
J: TRBJ1-6
D: -
V: TRBV4-2
DNA: TGTGCCAGCAGCCAAGGGGGGCTTTATAATTCACCCCTCCACTTT
CDR3: CASSQGGLYNSPLHF

length: 19
size: -
J: TRBJ1-6
D: -
V: TRBV9
DNA: TGTGCCAGCACGAGTGTCACCCCGCACCCCGGGACCGAGAGGTCACCCCTCCACTTT
CDR3: CASTSVTPHPGTERSPLHF

length: 12
size: -
J: TRBJ1-2
D: -
V: TRBV28
DNA: TGTGCCAGCAGTCCCGGTGTAAAAGGCTACACCTTC
CDR3: CASSPGVKGYTF

length: 14
size: -
J: TRBJ2-1
D: -
V: TRBV10-2
DNA: TGCGCCAGCAGTACAGGGCGCTCCTACAATGAGCAGTTCTTC
CDR3: CASSTGRSYNEQFF

length: 14
size: -
J: TRBJ2-1
D: -
V: TRBV18
DNA: TGTGCCAGCTCACCGAGCTCAAGTAACAATGAGCAGTTCTTC
CDR3: CASSPSSSNNEQFF

length: 12
size: -
J: TRBJ1-2
D: -
V: TRBV12-3/TRBV12-4
DNA: TGTGCCAGCAGTCCCGATTACTATGGCTACACCTTC
CDR3: CASSPDYYGYTF

length: 17
size: once
J: TRBJ2-1
D: TRBD2
V: TRBV28
DNA: TGTGCCAGCAGTCCCCTTCGACTAGCGGGAAAGTCTGGTGAGCAGTTCTTC
CDR3: CASSPLRLAGKSGEQFF

length: 14
size: -
J: TRBJ2-1
D: -
V: TRBV28
DNA: TGTGCCAGCAGTTTAATCCGGGAAAGCAATGAGCAGTTCTTC
CDR3: CASSLIRESNEQFF

length: 15
size: -
J: TRBJ1-5
D: -
V: TRBV3-1/TRBV3-2
DNA: TGTGCCAGCAGCCAAGCAGGGAATAGCAATCAGCCCCAGCATTTT
CDR3: CASSQAGNSNQPQHF

length: 12
size: -
J: TRBJ2-1
D: -
V: TRBV7-9
DNA: TGTGCCAGCAGAAAGGAGGGCGATGAGCAGTTCTTC
CDR3: CASRKEGDEQFF

length: 14
size: -
J: TRBJ2-1
D: TRBD2
V: TRBV5-1
DNA: TGCGCCAGCAGCCCGGGGACTAGCGGAGATGAGCAGTTCTTC
CDR3: CASSPGTSGDEQFF

length: 14
size: -
J: TRBJ2-3
D: -
V: TRBV7-8
DNA: TGTGCCAGCAGCTTAGGCTGGGGAGGAGATACGCAGTATTTT
CDR3: CASSLGWGGDTQYF

length: 15
size: -
J: TRBJ1-2
D: -
V: TRBV27
DNA: TGTGCCAGCAGTTTACGGCGGGGGGGAAACTATGGCTACACCTTC
CDR3: CASSLRRGGNYGYTF

length: 14
size: once
J: TRBJ1-4
D: TRBD1
V: TRBV10-3
DNA: TGTGCCATCAGCGCGGGTCAGGGGGATGAAAAACTGTTTTTT
CDR3: CAISAGQGDEKLFF

length: 17
size: once
J: TRBJ1-3
D: -
V: TRBV18
DNA: TGTGCCAGCTCACGACTGGACCGCACCCGCTCTGGAAACACCATATATTTT
CDR3: CASSRLDRTRSGNTIYF

length: 17
size: -
J: TRBJ1-4
D: -
V: TRBV5-1
DNA: TGCGCCAGCAGCTTCGATCTAGGGGCAGCAACTAATGAAAAACTGTTTTTT
CDR3: CASSFDLGAATNEKLFF